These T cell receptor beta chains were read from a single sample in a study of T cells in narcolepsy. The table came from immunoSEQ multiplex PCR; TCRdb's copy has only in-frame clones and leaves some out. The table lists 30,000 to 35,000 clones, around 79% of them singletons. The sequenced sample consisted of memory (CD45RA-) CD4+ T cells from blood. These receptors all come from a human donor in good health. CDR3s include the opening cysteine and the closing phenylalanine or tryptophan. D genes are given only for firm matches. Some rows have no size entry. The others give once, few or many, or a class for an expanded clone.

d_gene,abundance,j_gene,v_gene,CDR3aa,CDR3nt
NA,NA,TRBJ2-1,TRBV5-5,CASSLTSRNKGEQFF,TGTGCCAGCAGCTTGACTAGCCGAAATAAAGGAGAGCAGTTCTTC
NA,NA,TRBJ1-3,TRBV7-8,CASSLSRGVGGNTIYF,TGTGCCAGCAGCTTATCCCGGGGGGTGGGTGGAAACACCATATATTTT
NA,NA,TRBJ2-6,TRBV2,CASRDLTSGANVLTF,TGTGCCAGCAGGGACCTCACTTCTGGGGCCAACGTCCTGACTTTC
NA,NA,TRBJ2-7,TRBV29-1,CSVEGVGGYEQYF,TGCAGCGTTGAAGGGGTCGGGGGTTACGAGCAGTACTTC
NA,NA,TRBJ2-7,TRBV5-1,CASSLVGSSYEQYF,TGCGCCAGCAGCTTGGTGGGGAGCTCCTACGAGCAGTACTTC
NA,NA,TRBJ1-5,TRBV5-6,CASSTRTSDGNQPQHF,TGTGCCAGCAGCACTAGGACAAGCGACGGCAATCAGCCCCAGCATTTT
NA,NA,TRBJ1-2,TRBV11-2,CASSRQQGPNGYTF,TGTGCCAGCAGTCGACAACAGGGACCGAATGGCTACACCTTC
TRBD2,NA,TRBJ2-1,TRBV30,CAWSKGLAGGSQFF,TGTGCCTGGAGTAAAGGACTAGCTGGCGGATCGCAGTTCTTC
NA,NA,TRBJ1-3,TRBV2,CASRVAVTSGNTIYF,TGTGCCAGCAGAGTCGCCGTGACCTCTGGAAACACCATATATTTT
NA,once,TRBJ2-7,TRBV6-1,CASSLRDTYEQYF,TGTGCCAGCAGCTTGAGGGACACCTACGAGCAGTACTTC
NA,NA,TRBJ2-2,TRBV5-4,CASSLRQLGTGELFF,TGTGCCAGCAGCTTGCGACAACTGGGGACCGGGGAGCTGTTTTTT
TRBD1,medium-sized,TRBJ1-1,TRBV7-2,CASSLDRGRAFF,TGTGCCAGCAGCCTGGACAGGGGGCGAGCTTTCTTT
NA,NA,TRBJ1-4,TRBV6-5,CASRNQGATNEKLFF,TGTGCCAGCAGGAACCAGGGTGCAACTAATGAAAAACTGTTTTTT
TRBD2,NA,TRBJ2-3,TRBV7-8,CASSLRGASGRSTDTQYF,TGTGCCAGCAGCTTAAGAGGGGCTAGCGGGCGTAGCACAGATACGCAGTATTTT
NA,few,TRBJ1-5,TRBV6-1,CASRRDYTSNQPQHF,TGTGCCAGCAGACGGGACTACACGTCCAATCAGCCCCAGCATTTT